One and the same sample provided the 14 T cell receptor beta chains below, sequenced in a study of beta chain features in type 1 diabetes (dated by TCRdb to the late 2010s). General study outcomes and caveats: Type 1 diabetes patients showed a moderate but significant shortening of TCRB CDR3 length in all four CD4+ subsets.

These TCRs are of unknown antigen specificity. The library was prepared using the immunoSEQ multiplex PCR assay. The entire isolated RNA was reverse transcribed using the High Capacity cDNA Reverse Transcription Kit, and thus expressed TCRB transcripts were sequenced. TCRdb took this table from immuneACCESS and kept in-frame rearrangements with V and J called. Such tables lack part of the clones; where checked against another copy, unresolved V genes explain under half of the gap, and the rest is unexplained. The sample table records approximately 260,000 clones; roughly 20% of these occur just once. 0.028% of the sample is held by the ten biggest clonotypes. The sequenced sample was naive CD4+ T cells from blood. What this sample's cell subset or site label stands for: true naive CD4+ T cells. The source is a middle-aged woman with type 1 diabetes.

The chain uses TRBV14 and TRBJ2-1; no clear D. With 5 bases removed from V and 0 bases from J, the gap between germline ends came to 17 bases. The CDR3 length is 17 residues. Germline CDR1 is SGHDN and CDR2 is FVKESK. The CDR3 coding sequence is TGTGCCAGCAGCTCTCGCGGAGCGCCCAGCTCCTACAATGAGCAGTTCTTC. Translated: CASSSRGAPSSYNEQFF.

There are a few counts of this clone. V and J are TRBV29-1 and TRBJ2-1; D not certain. The CDR3 length is 13 residues. V was cut by 1 base and J by 2 bases, with 6 bases left in between. Germline V gene sequence: CDR1 SQVTM, CDR2 ANQGSEA. The CDR3 DNA follows: TGCAGCGTTGAAGTGCGAGCCTACAATGAGCAGTTCTTC. This gives the protein CSVEVRAYNEQFF.

This chain uses TRBV5-4 with TRBJ1-1; 8 positions agree with TRBD1. V lost 1 base and J lost 5; bases outside the gene matches: 4. The CDR3 has 14 amino acids. The germline gives CDR1 SGHNT, CDR2 YYREEE (reference sequence). CDR3 nucleotides: TGTGCCAGCAGCTTGCAGGGGGCGCAAACTGAAGCTTTCTTT. Protein sequence: CASSLQGAQTEAFF.

V is TRBV25-1 and J is TRBJ1-1, with a possible D match to TRBD1 (5 bases). This CDR3 is 13 amino acids long. Trimming cost V 6 bases and J 5 bases, with 13 bases left between them. Per the germline V gene, CDR1 is MGHDK and CDR2 is SYGVNS. CDR3 nucleotides: TGTGCCAGCAGAGACGGGGGGAGAACTGAAGCTTTCTTT. It specifies CASRDGGRTEAFF.

The rearrangement uses TRBV28 and TRBJ2-1; 7 positions agree with TRBD2. This CDR3 spans 16 amino acids. Losses at the gene ends were 6 bases for V and 0 bases for J; bases not matched to a gene: 8. From germline, CDR1 is MDHEN and CDR2 SYDVKM. CDR3 nucleotides: TGTGCCAGCAGCCTCCTGGGGGGGAGCTCCTACAATGAGCAGTTCTTC. Encoded protein: CASSLLGGSSYNEQFF.

The V and J genes are TRBV29-1 and TRBJ2-7; weak D call: TRBD1 (6 bases). Trimming removed 6 bases at V and 4 bases at J, with 13 bases between. The V gene's germline CDR1 is SQVTM and CDR2 ANQGSEA. The CDR3 is made up of 12 amino acids. The CDR3 loop reads CSVKDSGYEQYF. As DNA, the CDR3 is TGCAGCGTCAAGGACAGCGGTTACGAGCAGTACTTC.

This clone showed up just a few times. The rearrangement links TRBV29-1 to TRBJ1-1, with unresolved D. The germline V gene encodes CDR1 SQVTM and CDR2 ANQGSEA. CDR3 length: 11 residues. V was trimmed by 7 bases and J by 2 bases, leaving 8 bases between them. CDR3 sequence: CSGGGNTEAFF. The CDR3 DNA sequence: TGCAGCGGAGGAGGTAACACTGAAGCTTTCTTT.

The rearrangement links TRBV25-1 to TRBJ1-4; 12 bases fit TRBD1. V lost 2 bases to trimming and J lost 7 bases; unmatched junction nucleotides: 8. The CDR3 contains 17 residues. The germline CDR1 and CDR2 sequences are MGHDK and SYGVNS. CDR3 sequence reads: CASSEGTGGFQSEKLFF. The CDR3 DNA is TGTGCCAGCAGTGAAGGGACAGGGGGCTTTCAGAGTGAAAAACTGTTTTTT.

The rearrangement uses TRBV7-9 and TRBJ2-3; D is unclear. The CDR3 spans 15 residues. Germline V lookup: CDR1 SEHNR, CDR2 FQNEAQ (reference sequence). V lost 3 bases and J lost 0, with 10 bases in between. The CDR3 DNA reads TGTGCCAGCAGCTTCGGCGGAACTAGCACAGATACGCAGTATTTT. It specifies CASSFGGTSTDTQYF.

CDR3 amino acids: CASLRDSQETQYF. The CDR3 coding sequence is TGTGCCAGCCTCCGGGACAGCCAAGAGACCCAGTACTTC. V and J are TRBV6-6 and TRBJ2-5; TRBD1 agrees at 7 bases. CDR1 is MNHNY, CDR2 SVGAGI, per germline (reference sequence). The CDR3 totals 13 residues. V dropped 8 bases and J dropped 1; count of bases not matched to a gene: 4.

V gene TRBV29-1 combines with J gene TRBJ2-1; 7 positions match TRBD1. Germline-derived CDR1 and CDR2 are SQVTM and ANQGSEA. The CDR3 loop spans 12 amino acids. The CDR3 region has the DNA TGCACCTTCTGGACAGGCTACAATGAGCAGTTCTTC. It specifies CTFWTGYNEQFF.

This clone was detected only a few times. The chain combines TRBV7-2 with TRBJ1-2; D is unresolved. The V gene's germline CDR1 is SGHTA and CDR2 FQGNSA. This CDR3 region has 13 residues. With 7 bases removed from V and 2 bases from J, the gap between germline ends came to 11 bases. The DNA of the CDR3 is TGTGCCAGCACCCCCTCGGGAAACTATGGCTACACCTTC. This translates into CASTPSGNYGYTF.

J is TRBJ2-1 and V is TRBV5-1; D perhaps matches TRBD2 (5 bases). Germline CDR1 SGHRS, CDR2 YFSETQ. Trimming removed 0 bases at V and 8 bases at J, with 9 bases between. The CDR3 sequence is 13 residues long. CDR3 protein: CASSLEGVHEQFF. The CDR3 DNA reads TGCGCCAGCAGCTTGGAGGGAGTCCATGAGCAGTTCTTC.

This CDR3 reads CASSGHYEQYF. CDR3 nucleotides: TGTGCCAGCAGCGGACACTACGAGCAGTACTTC. This sequence joins TRBV7-2 and TRBJ2-7; maybe TRBD1 (5 bases). Trimming left V 5 bases short and J 3 bases short, with 5 bases between. The CDR3 spans 11 residues. Germline assignment: CDR1 SGHTA and CDR2 FQGNSA.